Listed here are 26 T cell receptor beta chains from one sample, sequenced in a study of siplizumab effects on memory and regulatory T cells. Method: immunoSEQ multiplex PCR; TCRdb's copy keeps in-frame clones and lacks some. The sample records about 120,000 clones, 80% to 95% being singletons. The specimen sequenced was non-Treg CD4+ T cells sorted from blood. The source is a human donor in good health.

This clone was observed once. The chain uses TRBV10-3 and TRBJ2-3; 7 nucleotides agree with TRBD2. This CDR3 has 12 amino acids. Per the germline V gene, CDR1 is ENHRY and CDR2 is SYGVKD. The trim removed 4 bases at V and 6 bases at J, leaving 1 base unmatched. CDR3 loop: CAISVGGDTQYF. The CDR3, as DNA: TGTGCCATCAGTGTCGGGGGGGATACGCAGTATTTT.

CDR3 DNA sequence: TGTGCCAGTAGTATTGTAGCCGTTTCTGACTATGGCTACACCTTC. Residues: CASSIVAVSDYGYTF. The rearrangement uses TRBV19 and TRBJ1-2; no definite D call. Germline V lookup: CDR1 LNHDA, CDR2 SQIVND (reference sequence). Trimming took off 3 bases at V and 3 bases at J, with 14 bases between the two ends. This CDR3 has 15 residues.

In nucleotides, the CDR3 is TGTGCCAGCAGCTTGGGACTAGCGGGTAATGAGCAGTTCTTC. Translating gives CASSLGLAGNEQFF. This chain connects TRBV5-4 to TRBJ2-1; TRBD2 agrees at 10 bases. V dropped 0 bases and J dropped 7; count of bases not matched to a gene: 1. Germline-derived CDR1 and CDR2 are SGHNT and YYREEE (reference sequence). This CDR3 spans 14 amino acids.

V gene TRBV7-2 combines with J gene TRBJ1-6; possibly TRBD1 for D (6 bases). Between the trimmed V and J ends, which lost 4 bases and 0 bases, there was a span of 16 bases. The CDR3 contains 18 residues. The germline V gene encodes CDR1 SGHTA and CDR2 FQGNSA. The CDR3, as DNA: TGTGCCAGCAGCTCGGGGAACAGGGTGAACTCCTATAATTCACCCCTCCACTTT. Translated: CASSSGNRVNSYNSPLHF.

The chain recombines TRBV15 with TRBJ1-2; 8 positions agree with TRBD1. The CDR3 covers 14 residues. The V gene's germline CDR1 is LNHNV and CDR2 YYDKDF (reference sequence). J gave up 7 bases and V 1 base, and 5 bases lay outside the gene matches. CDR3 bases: TGTGCCACCAGCAGAGTAGGACAGGGCGGTGGCTACACCTTC. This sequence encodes CATSRVGQGGGYTF.

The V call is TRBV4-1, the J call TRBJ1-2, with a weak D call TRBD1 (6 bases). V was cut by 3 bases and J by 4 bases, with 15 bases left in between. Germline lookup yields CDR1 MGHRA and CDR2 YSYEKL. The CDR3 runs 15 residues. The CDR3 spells CASSHPPRGSYGYTF. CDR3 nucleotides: TGCGCCAGCAGCCACCCCCCAAGGGGGAGCTATGGCTACACCTTC.

The CDR3 sequence: CASSVTGGHTDTQYF. The CDR3 bases are TGTGCCAGCAGCGTAACTGGGGGGCACACAGATACGCAGTATTTT. The chain links TRBV9 to TRBJ2-3, with D perhaps given as TRBD1 or TRBD2 (6 bases each). The germline gives CDR1 SGDLS, CDR2 YYNGEE. This CDR3 is built from 15 residues. V was trimmed by 1 base and J by 2 bases, leaving 11 bases between them.

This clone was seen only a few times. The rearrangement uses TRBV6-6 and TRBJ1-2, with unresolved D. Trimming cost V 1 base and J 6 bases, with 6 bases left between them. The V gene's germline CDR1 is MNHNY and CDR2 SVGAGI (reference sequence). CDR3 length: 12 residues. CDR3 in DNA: TGTGCCAGCAGTTACTATTCGGATGGCTACACCTTC. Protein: CASSYYSDGYTF.

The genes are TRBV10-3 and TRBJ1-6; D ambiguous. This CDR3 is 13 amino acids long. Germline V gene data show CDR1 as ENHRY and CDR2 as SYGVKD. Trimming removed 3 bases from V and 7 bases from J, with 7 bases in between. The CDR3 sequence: CAISDNKNSPLHF. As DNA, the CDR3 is TGTGCCATCAGTGATAATAAAAATTCACCCCTCCACTTT.

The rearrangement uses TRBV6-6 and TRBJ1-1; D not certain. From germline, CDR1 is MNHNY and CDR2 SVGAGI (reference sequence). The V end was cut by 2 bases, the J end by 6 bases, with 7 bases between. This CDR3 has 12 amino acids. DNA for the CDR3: TGTGCCAGCAGTTACGTCGTCTCTGAAGCTTTCTTT. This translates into CASSYVVSEAFF.

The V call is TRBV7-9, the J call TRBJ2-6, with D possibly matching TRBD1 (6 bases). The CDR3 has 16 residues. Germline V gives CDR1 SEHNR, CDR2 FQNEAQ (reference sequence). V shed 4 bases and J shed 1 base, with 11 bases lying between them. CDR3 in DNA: TGTGCCAGCAGCTCCCGGACAGCTTCTGGGGCCAACGTCCTGACTTTC. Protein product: CASSSRTASGANVLTF.

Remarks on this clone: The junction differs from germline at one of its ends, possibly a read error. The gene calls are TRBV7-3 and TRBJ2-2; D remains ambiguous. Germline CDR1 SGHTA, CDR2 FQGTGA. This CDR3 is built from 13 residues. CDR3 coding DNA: TGTGCCAGCAGCATTCCGAAGACCGGGGAGCTGTTTTTT. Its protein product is CASSIPKTGELFF. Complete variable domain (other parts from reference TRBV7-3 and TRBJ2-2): GAGVSQTPSNKVTEKGKYVELRCDPISGHTALYWYRQSLGQGPEFLIYFQGTGAADDSGLPNDRFFAVRPEGSVSTLKIQRTERGDSAVYLCASSIPKTGELFFGEGSRLTVL.

This CDR3 is CASSLPQETQYF. The DNA of the CDR3 is TGTGCCAGCAGCCTCCCACAAGAGACCCAGTACTTC. The J gene is TRBJ2-5, the V gene TRBV6-6; no firm D call. CDR3 length equals 12 residues. CDR1 is MNHNY, CDR2 SVGAGI, per germline (reference sequence). The V end lost 6 bases, the J end lost 2 bases, and 7 bases lay between the germline ends.

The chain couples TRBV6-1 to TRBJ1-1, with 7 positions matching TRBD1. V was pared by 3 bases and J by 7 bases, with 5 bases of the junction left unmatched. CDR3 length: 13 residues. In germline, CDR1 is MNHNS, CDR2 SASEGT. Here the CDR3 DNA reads TGTGCCAGCAGTGATACCCGGGACAGTGAAGCTTTCTTT. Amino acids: CASSDTRDSEAFF.

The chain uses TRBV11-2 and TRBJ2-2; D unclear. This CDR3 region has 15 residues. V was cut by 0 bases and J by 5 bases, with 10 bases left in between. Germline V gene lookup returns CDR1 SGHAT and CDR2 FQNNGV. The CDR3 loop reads CASSLEGLKTGELFF. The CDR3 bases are TGTGCCAGCAGCTTAGAGGGTCTAAAAACCGGGGAGCTGTTTTTT.

The CDR3 DNA is TGTGCCAGCAGCTTAGGACTCAGGGAGACCCAGTACTTC. Protein sequence: CASSLGLRETQYF. The chain employs TRBV11-1 and TRBJ2-5; D not certain. With 1 base removed from V and 5 bases from J, the gap between germline ends came to 8 bases. The CDR3 length is 13 residues. Germline loops: CDR1 SGHAT, CDR2 FQDESV (reference sequence).

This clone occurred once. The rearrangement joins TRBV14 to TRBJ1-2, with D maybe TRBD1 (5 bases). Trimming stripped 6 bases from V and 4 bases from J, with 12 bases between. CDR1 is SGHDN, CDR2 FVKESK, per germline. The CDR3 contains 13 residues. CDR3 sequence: CASSRGGGYGYTF. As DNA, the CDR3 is TGTGCCAGCAGTCGGGGGGGTGGCTATGGCTACACCTTC.

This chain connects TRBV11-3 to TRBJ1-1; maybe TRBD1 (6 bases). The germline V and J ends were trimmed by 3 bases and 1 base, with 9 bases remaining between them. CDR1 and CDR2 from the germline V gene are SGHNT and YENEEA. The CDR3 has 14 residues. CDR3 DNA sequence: TGTGCCAGCAGCTTTGGGGGGGCGAACACTGAAGCTTTCTTT. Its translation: CASSFGGANTEAFF.

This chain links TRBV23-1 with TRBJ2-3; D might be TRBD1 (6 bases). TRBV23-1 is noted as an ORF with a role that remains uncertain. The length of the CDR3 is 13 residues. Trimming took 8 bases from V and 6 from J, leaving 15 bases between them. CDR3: CASAYRVQDTQYF. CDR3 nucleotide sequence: TGCGCCAGCGCCTACAGGGTTCAGGATACGCAGTATTTT.

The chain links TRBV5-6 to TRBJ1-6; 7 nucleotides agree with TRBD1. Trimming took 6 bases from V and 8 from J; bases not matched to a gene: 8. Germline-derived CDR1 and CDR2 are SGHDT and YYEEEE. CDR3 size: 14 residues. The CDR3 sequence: CASNQTGLYSPLHF. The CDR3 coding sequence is TGTGCCAGCAACCAGACAGGGTTGTATTCACCCCTCCACTTT.

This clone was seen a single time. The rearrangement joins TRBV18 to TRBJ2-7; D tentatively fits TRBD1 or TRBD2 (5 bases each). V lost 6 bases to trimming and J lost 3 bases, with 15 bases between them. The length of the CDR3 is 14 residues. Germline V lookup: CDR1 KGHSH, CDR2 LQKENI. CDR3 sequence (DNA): TGTGCCAGCTCCCAAGACGCAGGGAGCTACGAGCAGTACTTC. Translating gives CASSQDAGSYEQYF.

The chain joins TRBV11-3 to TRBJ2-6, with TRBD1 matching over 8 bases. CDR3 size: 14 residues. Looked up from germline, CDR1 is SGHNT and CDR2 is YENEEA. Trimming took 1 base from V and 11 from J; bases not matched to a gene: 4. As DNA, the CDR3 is TGTGCCAGCAGCTTAGGGGCAGGGGGCCACGTCCTGACTTTC. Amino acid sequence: CASSLGAGGHVLTF.

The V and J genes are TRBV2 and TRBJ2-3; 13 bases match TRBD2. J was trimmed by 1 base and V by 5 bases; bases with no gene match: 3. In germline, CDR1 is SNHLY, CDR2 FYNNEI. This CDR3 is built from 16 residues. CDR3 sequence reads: CASSRGLAGGTDTQYF. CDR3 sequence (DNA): TGTGCCAGCAGTAGAGGACTAGCGGGGGGCACAGATACGCAGTATTTT. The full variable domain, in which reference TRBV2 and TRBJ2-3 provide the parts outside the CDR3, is EPEVTQTPSHQVTQMGQEVILRCVPISNHLYFYWYRQILGQKVEFLVSFYNNEISEKSEIFDDQFSVERPDGSNFTLKIRSTKLEDSAMYFCASSRGLAGGTDTQYFGPGTRLTVL.

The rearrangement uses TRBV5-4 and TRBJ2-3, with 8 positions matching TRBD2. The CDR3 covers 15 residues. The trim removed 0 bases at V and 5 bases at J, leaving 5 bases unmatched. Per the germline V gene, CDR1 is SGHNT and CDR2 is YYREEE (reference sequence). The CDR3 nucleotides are TGTGCCAGCAGCTTGGTGACTAGCGTAGAAGATACGCAGTATTTT. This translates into CASSLVTSVEDTQYF.

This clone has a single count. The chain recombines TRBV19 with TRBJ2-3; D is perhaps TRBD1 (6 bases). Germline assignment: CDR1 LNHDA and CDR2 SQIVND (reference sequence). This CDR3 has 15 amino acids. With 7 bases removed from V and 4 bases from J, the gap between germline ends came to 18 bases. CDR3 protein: CASTFTGKRADTQYF. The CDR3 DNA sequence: TGTGCCAGTACATTCACAGGGAAACGTGCAGATACGCAGTATTTT.

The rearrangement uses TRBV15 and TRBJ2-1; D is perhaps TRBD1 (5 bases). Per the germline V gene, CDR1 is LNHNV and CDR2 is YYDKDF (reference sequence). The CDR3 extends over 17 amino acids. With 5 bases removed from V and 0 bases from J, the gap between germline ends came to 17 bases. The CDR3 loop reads CATSWGSKKSSYNEQFF. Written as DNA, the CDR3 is TGTGCCACCAGCTGGGGCTCAAAAAAGAGCTCCTACAATGAGCAGTTCTTC.